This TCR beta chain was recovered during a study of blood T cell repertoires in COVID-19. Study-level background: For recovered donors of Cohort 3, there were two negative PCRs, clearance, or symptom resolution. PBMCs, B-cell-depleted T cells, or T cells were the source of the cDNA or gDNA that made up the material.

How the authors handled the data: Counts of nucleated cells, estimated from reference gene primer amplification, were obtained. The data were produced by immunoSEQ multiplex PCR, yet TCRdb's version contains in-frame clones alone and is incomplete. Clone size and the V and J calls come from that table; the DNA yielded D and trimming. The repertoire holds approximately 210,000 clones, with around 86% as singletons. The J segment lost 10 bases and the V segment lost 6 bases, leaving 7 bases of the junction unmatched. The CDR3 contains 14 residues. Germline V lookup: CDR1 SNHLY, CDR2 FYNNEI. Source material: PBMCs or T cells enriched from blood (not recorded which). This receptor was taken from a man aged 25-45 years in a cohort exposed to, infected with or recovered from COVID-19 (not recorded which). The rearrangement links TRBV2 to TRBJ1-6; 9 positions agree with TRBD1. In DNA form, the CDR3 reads TGTGCCAGCAGCGGGGACAGGGTCGGATCACCCCTCCACTTT. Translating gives CASSGDRVGSPLHF.